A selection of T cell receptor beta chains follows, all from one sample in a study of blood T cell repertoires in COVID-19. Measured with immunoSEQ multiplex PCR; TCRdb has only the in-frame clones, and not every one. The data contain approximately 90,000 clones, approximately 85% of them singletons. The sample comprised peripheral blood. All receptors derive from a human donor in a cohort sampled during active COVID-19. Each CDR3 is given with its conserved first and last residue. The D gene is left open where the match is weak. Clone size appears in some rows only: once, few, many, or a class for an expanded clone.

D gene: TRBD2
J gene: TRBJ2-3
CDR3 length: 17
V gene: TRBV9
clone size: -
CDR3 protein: CASSVVGGLAGADTQYF
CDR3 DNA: TGTGCCAGCAGCGTAGTAGGAGGACTAGCAGGAGCAGATACGCAGTATTTT

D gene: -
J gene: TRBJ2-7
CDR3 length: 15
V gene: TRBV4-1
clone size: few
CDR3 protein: CASSHVDTAPYEQYF
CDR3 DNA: TGCGCCAGCAGCCACGTAGATACCGCCCCGTACGAGCAGTACTTC

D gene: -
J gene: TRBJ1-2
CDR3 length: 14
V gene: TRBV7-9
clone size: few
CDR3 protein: CASSFDSLPYGYTF
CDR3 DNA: TGTGCCAGCAGCTTTGACAGCCTGCCGTATGGCTACACCTTC

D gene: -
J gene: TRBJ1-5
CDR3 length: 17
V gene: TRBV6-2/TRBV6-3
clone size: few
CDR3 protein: CASSPIPGNRFYQPQHF
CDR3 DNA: TGTGCCAGCAGTCCCATCCCGGGGAACAGATTCTATCAGCCCCAGCATTTT

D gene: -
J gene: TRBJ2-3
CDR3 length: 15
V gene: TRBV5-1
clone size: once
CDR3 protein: CASSTGHPGADTQYF
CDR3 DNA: TGCGCCAGCAGCACGGGACACCCTGGGGCAGATACGCAGTATTTT

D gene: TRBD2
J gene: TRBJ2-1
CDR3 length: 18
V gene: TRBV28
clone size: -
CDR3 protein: CASSLVRVLLAGYNEQFF
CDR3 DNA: TGTGCCAGCAGTCTGGTGAGGGTCTTACTAGCGGGGTACAATGAGCAGTTCTTC

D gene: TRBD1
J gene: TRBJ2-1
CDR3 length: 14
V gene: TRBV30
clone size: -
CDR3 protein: CAWTRGGSGDEQFF
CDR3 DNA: TGTGCCTGGACACGAGGGGGCTCTGGGGATGAGCAGTTCTTC

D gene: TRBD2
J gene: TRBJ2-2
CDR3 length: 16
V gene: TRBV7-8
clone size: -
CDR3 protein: CASSIGLAGGTGELFF
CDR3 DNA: TGTGCCAGCAGCATTGGACTAGCGGGCGGAACCGGGGAGCTGTTTTTT

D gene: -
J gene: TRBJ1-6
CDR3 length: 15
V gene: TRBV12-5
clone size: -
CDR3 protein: CASGFVSSYNSPLHF
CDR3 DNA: TGTGCTAGTGGTTTTGTGAGCTCCTATAATTCACCCCTCCACTTT

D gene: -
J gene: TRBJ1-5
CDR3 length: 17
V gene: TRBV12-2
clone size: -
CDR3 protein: CASRLLGQGYSNQPQHF
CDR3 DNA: TGTGCAAGTCGCTTGTTAGGACAGGGTTATAGCAATCAGCCCCAGCATTTT

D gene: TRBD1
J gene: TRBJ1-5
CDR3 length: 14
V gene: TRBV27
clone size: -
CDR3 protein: CASSLGTGVKPQHF
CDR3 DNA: TGTGCCAGCAGTTTGGGGACAGGGGTTAAGCCCCAGCATTTT

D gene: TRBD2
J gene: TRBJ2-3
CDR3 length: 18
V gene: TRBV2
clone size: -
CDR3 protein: CASRAPGLAGGLRDTQYF
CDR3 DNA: TGTGCCAGCAGAGCCCCAGGACTAGCGGGGGGGCTTAGAGATACGCAGTATTTT

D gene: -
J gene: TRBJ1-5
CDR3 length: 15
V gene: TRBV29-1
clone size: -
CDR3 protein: CSVITGTSGNQPQHF
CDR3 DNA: TGCAGCGTTATTACAGGGACATCTGGCAATCAGCCCCAGCATTTT